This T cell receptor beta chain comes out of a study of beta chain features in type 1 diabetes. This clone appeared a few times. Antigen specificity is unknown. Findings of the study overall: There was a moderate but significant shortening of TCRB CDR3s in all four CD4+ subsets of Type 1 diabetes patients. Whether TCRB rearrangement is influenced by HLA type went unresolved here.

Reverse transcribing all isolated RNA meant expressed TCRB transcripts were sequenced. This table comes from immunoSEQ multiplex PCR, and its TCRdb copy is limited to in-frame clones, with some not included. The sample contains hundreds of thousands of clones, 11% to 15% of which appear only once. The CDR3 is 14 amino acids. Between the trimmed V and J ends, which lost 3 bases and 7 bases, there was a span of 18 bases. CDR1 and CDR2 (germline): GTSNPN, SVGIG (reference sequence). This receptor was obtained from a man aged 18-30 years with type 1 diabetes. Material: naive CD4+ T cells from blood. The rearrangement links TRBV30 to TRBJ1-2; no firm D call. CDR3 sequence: CAWSFDSIRAGYTF. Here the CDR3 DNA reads TGTGCCTGGAGCTTTGACTCCATACGGGCTGGCTACACCTTC. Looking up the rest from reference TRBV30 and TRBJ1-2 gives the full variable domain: SQTIHQWPATLVQPVGSPLSLECTVEGTSNPNLYWYRQAAGRGLQLLFYSVGIGQISSEVPQNLSASRPQDRQFILSSKKLLLSDSGFYLCAWSFDSIRAGYTFGSGTRLTVV.